Following are 7 T cell receptor beta chains from one sample sequenced in a study of T cell responses to AZD1222 COVID-19 vaccine. Sequenced by immunoSEQ multiplex PCR; TCRdb stores in-frame clones only, minus some. In the table there are 90,000 to 140,000 clones, approximately 90% of which are singletons. Sequenced material: peripheral blood, taken on day 0 of AZD1222 vaccination. These receptors were obtained from an adult in good health.

This clone appeared once. CDR3 in DNA: TGTGCCAGCAGCTTGCCTGGTGACAATGAGCAGTTCTTC. This gives the protein CASSLPGDNEQFF. This chain uses TRBV7-8 with TRBJ2-1, with D unclear. V was pared by 3 bases and J by 5 bases, with 8 bases between. The CDR3 runs 13 residues. Germline-derived CDR1 and CDR2 are SGHVS and FQNEAQ.

The V call is TRBV21-1, the J call TRBJ1-1; the table calls TRBD1, which could not be checked here. TRBV21-1 is termed a pseudogene. The CDR3 is 14 residues long. CDR3 sequence reads: CASSPPQQNTEAFF. DNA for the CDR3: TGTGCCAGCAGCCCCCCGCAACAGAACACTGAAGCTTTCTTT.

This chain links TRBV20-1 with TRBJ1-4; D gene uncertain. CDR1 is DFQATT, CDR2 SNEGSKA, per germline (reference sequence). The V and J ends lost 3 bases and 8 bases respectively, with 7 bases between them. This CDR3 region has 11 residues. The CDR3 sequence: CSASRVEKLFF. CDR3 DNA sequence: TGCAGTGCTAGTAGGGTAGAAAAACTGTTTTTT.

The chain's CDR3 is CASSEEGRNQPQHF. The CDR3 nucleotides are TGCGCCAGCAGTGAGGAGGGTAGAAATCAGCCCCAGCATTTT. J is TRBJ1-5 and V is TRBV10-2; no firm D call. The ends were cut back, 2 bases at V and 4 bases at J, with 9 bases in the middle. The germline V gene has CDR1 WSHSY and CDR2 SAAADI. This CDR3 is 14 amino acids long.

The chain carries TRBV18 and TRBJ1-1, with unresolved D. From germline, CDR1 is KGHSH and CDR2 LQKENI. Trimming pared 3 bases from V and 1 base from J, leaving 9 bases between. The CDR3 spans 14 residues. The CDR3 sequence: CASSPVAENTEAFF. The CDR3 DNA reads as TGTGCCAGCTCACCGGTAGCCGAGAACACTGAAGCTTTCTTT.

This rearrangement joins TRBV15 to TRBJ1-2; TRBD1 matches 7 bases. Germline V gives CDR1 LNHNV, CDR2 YYDKDF (reference sequence). V was clipped by 0 bases and J by 4 bases; unmatched bases: 11. This CDR3 comprises 17 residues. CDR3 protein: CATSREPQGVVGYGYTF. DNA for the CDR3: TGTGCCACCAGCAGAGAACCTCAGGGGGTTGTTGGCTATGGCTACACCTTC.

The chain carries TRBV19 and TRBJ1-1, with 9 nucleotides matching TRBD1. Germline-derived CDR1 and CDR2 are LNHDA and SQIVND (reference sequence). J lost 2 bases, V lost 6 bases, and 7 bases had no gene match. The CDR3 is 15 residues long. CDR3 in amino acids: CASSPGQGGNTEAFF. Written as DNA, the CDR3 is TGTGCCAGTAGCCCGGGACAGGGAGGTAACACTGAAGCTTTCTTT. The full variable domain, in which reference TRBV19 and TRBJ1-1 provide the parts outside the CDR3, is DGGITQSPKYLFRKEGQNVTLSCEQNLNHDAMYWYRQDPGQGLRLIYYSQIVNDFQKGDIAEGYSVSREKKESFPLTVTSAQKNPTAFYLCASSPGQGGNTEAFFGQGTRLTVV.